The source of this T cell receptor beta chain is a study of Tregs in tolerant kidney transplant recipients. The CDR3 covers 18 residues. Per the germline V gene, CDR1 is SGHNT and CDR2 is YYREEE (reference sequence). Germline trimming cut 1 base from V and 0 bases from J; bases unmatched to any gene: 4. The table came from immunoSEQ multiplex PCR; TCRdb's copy has only in-frame clones and leaves some out. This sample has roughly 54,000 clones; roughly nine tenths occur once, and the top ten carry roughly a sixth. Mixed chimerism was transient after nonmyeloablative marrow transplants from related graft donors. Unstimulated regulatory T cells (CD4+CD25+CD127-), CD4+CD25- non-regulatory cells, CD4 and CD8 cells were FACS-sorted from thawed PBMCs.

The source material was CD8+ T cells from blood (PBMCs), sampled 12 months after the transplant. This sequence joins TRBV5-4 and TRBJ2-7; TRBD2 agrees at 16 bases. The receptor was derived from a human patient who received a combined kidney and bone marrow transplant. The graft donor may have contributed some T cells. The CDR3 DNA sequence: TGTGCCAGCAGCTTGATGGGACTAGCGGGAGGGGGCTCCTACGAGCAGTACTTC. Protein product: CASSLMGLAGGGSYEQYF. The entire variable domain, with the rest obtained from reference TRBV5-4 and TRBJ2-7, is as follows: ETGVTQSPTHLIKTRGQQVTLRCSSQSGHNTVSWYQQALGQGPQFIFQYYREEENGRGNFPPRFSGLQFPNYSSELNVNALELDDSALYLCASSLMGLAGGGSYEQYFGPGTRLTVT.